This entry lists 22 T cell receptor beta chains sequenced from one sample in a study of OX40 agonist ivuxolimab in advanced cancers. This table comes from immunoSEQ multiplex PCR, and its TCRdb copy is limited to in-frame clones, with some not included. The table records roughly 38,000 clones, roughly nine tenths of them present only once. The specimen was CD4+ or CD8+ T cells sorted from blood, collected in a trial of the OX40 agonist ivuxolimab. All receptors derive from an adult with an advanced solid tumor such as melanoma, head and neck, liver or kidney cancer.

The chain has TRBV5-1 and TRBJ2-5; D unclear. The CDR3 is made up of 14 amino acids. V was clipped by 0 bases and J by 9 bases, with 15 bases between them. The germline V gene encodes CDR1 SGHRS and CDR2 YFSETQ. Here the CDR3 reads CASSLEGEETAQYF. The CDR3 coding sequence is TGCGCCAGCAGCTTGGAAGGTGAAGAGACGGCCCAGTACTTC. The full variable domain, in which reference TRBV5-1 and TRBJ2-5 provide the parts outside the CDR3, is KAGVTQTPRYLIKTRGQQVTLSCSPISGHRSVSWYQQTPGQGLQFLFEYFSETQRNKGNFPGRFSGRQFSNSRSEMNVSTLELGDSALYLCASSLEGEETAQYFGPGTRLLVL.

The genes are TRBV7-3 and TRBJ2-1; tentatively, D is TRBD2 (6 bases). V was trimmed by 1 base and J by 4 bases, leaving 11 bases between them. The CDR3 runs 15 residues. Germline values: CDR1 SGHTA, CDR2 FQGTGA. Here the CDR3 reads CASSLSGGTYNEQFF. CDR3 sequence (DNA): TGTGCCAGCAGCTTAAGTGGGGGGACTTACAATGAGCAGTTCTTC.

The V call is TRBV7-9, the J call TRBJ1-2; no clear D gene. V was cut by 2 bases and J by 4 bases, with 5 bases left in between. Looked up from germline, CDR1 is SEHNR and CDR2 is FQNEAQ (reference sequence). This CDR3 contains 12 residues. The CDR3 loop reads CASSLNSYGYTF. CDR3 nucleotide sequence: TGTGCCAGCAGCTTAAACAGCTATGGCTACACCTTC.

The rearrangement uses TRBV2 and TRBJ1-1; D is unresolved. Per germline, CDR1 SNHLY and CDR2 FYNNEI. The CDR3 is 14 amino acids. The V end was cut by 1 base, the J end by 5 bases, with 11 bases between. CDR3 in amino acids: CASSEDREGTEAFF. CDR3 coding DNA: TGTGCCAGCAGTGAAGACCGGGAGGGAACTGAAGCTTTCTTT.

The CDR3 reads CATGPRDRGLKAFF. The CDR3 DNA is TGTGCCACCGGACCTAGAGACAGGGGCCTCAAAGCTTTCTTT. The V gene is TRBV27, the J gene TRBJ1-1; the match to TRBD1 covers 8 bases. The CDR3 extends over 14 amino acids. Germline V gene sequence: CDR1 MNHEY, CDR2 SMNVEV (reference sequence). V trimming: 10 bases; J trimming: 9 bases; junction bases outside the gene matches: 16.

The V and J genes are TRBV12-5 and TRBJ2-7; 7 bases align to TRBD2. Trimming took 6 bases from V and 6 from J; bases not matched to a gene: 5. The V gene's germline CDR1 is LGHNT and CDR2 FRNRAP. The CDR3 spans 12 residues. CDR3 bases: TGTGCTAGTGGCTGGGGGGGAGCCGAGCAGTACTTC. It codes for CASGWGGAEQYF. The full variable domain, completed using reference TRBV12-5 and TRBJ2-7, is DARVTQTPRHKVTEMGQEVTMRCQPILGHNTVFWYRQTMMQGLELLAYFRNRAPLDDSGMPKDRFSAEMPDATLATLKIQPSEPRDSAVYFCASGWGGAEQYFGPGTRLTVT.

The chain combines TRBV7-8 with TRBJ1-1; 7 positions agree with TRBD1. Germline loops: CDR1 SGHVS, CDR2 FQNEAQ. This CDR3 spans 16 amino acids. V lost 1 base to trimming and J lost 1 base; unmatched junction nucleotides: 6. The CDR3 DNA reads TGTGCCAGCAGCTTAGTTAGGGGGCGTAGGAACACTGAAGCTTTCTTT. Encoded protein: CASSLVRGRRNTEAFF.

This clone was found once. Other DNA variants within this sample encode the same CDR3. The chain is built from TRBV4-3 and TRBJ2-1; D may match TRBD1 or TRBD2 (5 bases each). V lost 0 bases and J 0 bases, leaving 15 bases between the germline ends. The V gene's germline CDR1 is LGHNA and CDR2 YSLEER. This CDR3 is 18 amino acids long. The CDR3 DNA sequence: TGCGCCAGCAGCCAAGATCCGAGGGGCACGAGCTCCTACAATGAGCAGTTCTTC. This codes for CASSQDPRGTSSYNEQFF.

The chain is built from TRBV6-6 and TRBJ2-1, with D possibly matching TRBD1 (7 bases). CDR1 is MNHNY and CDR2 is SVGAGI in the germline V gene (reference sequence). With 0 bases removed from V and 7 bases from J, the gap between germline ends came to 13 bases. The CDR3 covers 15 residues. The CDR3 sequence is CASSYSSAGGNEQFF. The CDR3 DNA reads as TGTGCCAGCAGTTACTCGAGCGCAGGGGGGAATGAGCAGTTCTTC.

This chain uses TRBV5-5 with TRBJ1-2; the match to TRBD1 covers 7 bases. The CDR3 is made up of 17 amino acids. Germline V gene sequence: CDR1 SGHKS, CDR2 YYEKEE (reference sequence). Germline trimming cut 4 bases from V and 3 bases from J; bases unmatched to any gene: 15. The CDR3 bases are TGTGCCAGCAGCCCGATCCCAAAGACAGGGCAAGACTATGGCTACACCTTC. It specifies CASSPIPKTGQDYGYTF.

The chain couples TRBV19 to TRBJ1-5, with D possibly TRBD1 on 6 matching bases. Trimming took off 7 bases at V and 2 bases at J, with 9 bases between the two ends. The CDR3 length is 13 residues. Germline-derived CDR1 and CDR2 are LNHDA and SQIVND (reference sequence). This chain's CDR3 is CASTGDGNQPQHF. Written as DNA, the CDR3 is TGTGCCAGTACAGGGGATGGCAATCAGCCCCAGCATTTT.

The J gene is TRBJ2-5, the V gene TRBV2; 8 bases agree with TRBD2. With V trimmed by 6 bases and J by 4 bases, 7 bases remained unmatched. The CDR3 runs to 14 residues. Germline V gene data show CDR1 as SNHLY and CDR2 as FYNNEI. In DNA, the CDR3 is TGTGCCAGCAGACCCGGGGGGGGAGGAGAGACCCAGTACTTC. Amino acids: CASRPGGGGETQYF.

The chain carries TRBV4-2 and TRBJ1-2, with D perhaps matching TRBD1 (5 bases). The CDR3 length is 14 residues. Per the germline V gene, CDR1 is LGHNA and CDR2 is YNFKEQ. The V end was cut by 0 bases, the J end by 8 bases, with 13 bases between. DNA for the CDR3: TGTGCCAGCAGCCAAGATTTGGGGGAAAGCGGCTACACCTTC. It specifies CASSQDLGESGYTF.

The chain has TRBV5-1 and TRBJ1-2, with 8 positions matching TRBD1. The germline gives CDR1 SGHRS, CDR2 YFSETQ. This CDR3 has 15 amino acids. The trim removed 5 bases at V and 4 bases at J, leaving 10 bases unmatched. The CDR3 coding sequence is TGCGCCAGCAGTGACCCCCGACAGGGGAGCTATGGCTACACCTTC. Amino acid sequence: CASSDPRQGSYGYTF.

V and J are TRBV27 and TRBJ2-7; D may be TRBD1 or TRBD2 (6 bases each). The ends were cut back, 6 bases at V and 6 bases at J, with 12 bases in the middle. This CDR3 is 12 amino acids long. CDR1 is MNHEY, CDR2 SMNVEV, per germline (reference sequence). The CDR3 DNA is TGTGCCAGCAGGGGCAGGGGAGGCGAGCAGTACTTC. Translated, it gives CASRGRGGEQYF.

This chain joins TRBV25-1 and TRBJ1-1; D gene ambiguous. Per the germline V gene, CDR1 is MGHDK and CDR2 is SYGVNS. The CDR3 is made up of 16 amino acids. Trimming took off 4 bases at V and 0 bases at J, with 15 bases between the two ends. In DNA, the CDR3 is TGTGCCAGCAGTGCCGCAGCCGGGAGAATGAACACTGAAGCTTTCTTT. Protein: CASSAAAGRMNTEAFF.

The chain carries TRBV5-1 and TRBJ2-2; 7 bases are a match to TRBD1. CDR3 length equals 14 residues. Trimming at V came to 7 bases and at J to 0 bases, leaving 3 bases not matched to a gene. The V gene's germline CDR1 is SGHRS and CDR2 YFSETQ. Written as DNA, the CDR3 is TGCGCCAGCGGAGACAGGGCGAACACCGGGGAGCTGTTTTTT. Residues: CASGDRANTGELFF.

This rearrangement joins TRBV5-1 to TRBJ1-1; maybe TRBD1 (5 bases). Per germline, CDR1 SGHRS and CDR2 YFSETQ. Trimming removed 4 bases at V and 5 bases at J, with 21 bases between. The CDR3 runs 16 residues. CDR3 sequence: CASSPQAGTRGTEAFF. CDR3 DNA: TGCGCCAGCAGCCCCCAGGCCGGGACGAGAGGGACTGAAGCTTTCTTT. Variable domain in full (rest from reference TRBV5-1 and TRBJ1-1): KAGVTQTPRYLIKTRGQQVTLSCSPISGHRSVSWYQQTPGQGLQFLFEYFSETQRNKGNFPGRFSGRQFSNSRSEMNVSTLELGDSALYLCASSPQAGTRGTEAFFGQGTRLTVV.

This chain uses TRBV6-4 with TRBJ1-4, with D possibly being TRBD1 (6 bases). The CDR3 is 16 residues long. Between the trimmed V and J ends, which lost 6 bases and 7 bases, there was a span of 21 bases. CDR1 is MRHNA and CDR2 is SNTAGT in the germline V gene. CDR3 residues: CASRCGRGRNLEKLFF. DNA of the CDR3: TGTGCCAGCAGGTGCGGGCGGGGGCGCAATCTTGAAAAACTGTTTTTT.

The chain joins TRBV9 to TRBJ1-1; the D is unclear. V shed 4 bases and J shed 1 base, with 8 bases lying between them. Germline CDR1 reads SGDLS; CDR2 reads YYNGEE. The CDR3 consists of 13 residues. The CDR3 reads CASSRSGNTEAFF. The CDR3 DNA reads as TGTGCCAGCAGCCGATCAGGGAACACTGAAGCTTTCTTT.

The chain combines TRBV7-3 with TRBJ1-1; D call uncertain. This CDR3 is 15 amino acids long. V lost 3 bases and J 1 base, leaving 12 bases between the germline ends. In germline, CDR1 is SGHTA, CDR2 FQGTGA. CDR3 nucleotides: TGTGCCAGCAGCTTGGGAGTCAGGCCGAACACTGAAGCTTTCTTT. It specifies CASSLGVRPNTEAFF.

The chain has TRBV7-2 and TRBJ2-7; the D is unclear. V was trimmed by 2 bases and J by 0 bases, leaving 8 bases between them. The CDR3 length is 14 residues. CDR1 SGHTA and CDR2 FQGNSA come from the germline V gene. In nucleotides, the CDR3 is TGTGCCAGCAGCTTAAGACAAGACTCCTACGAGCAGTACTTC. Translation: CASSLRQDSYEQYF.